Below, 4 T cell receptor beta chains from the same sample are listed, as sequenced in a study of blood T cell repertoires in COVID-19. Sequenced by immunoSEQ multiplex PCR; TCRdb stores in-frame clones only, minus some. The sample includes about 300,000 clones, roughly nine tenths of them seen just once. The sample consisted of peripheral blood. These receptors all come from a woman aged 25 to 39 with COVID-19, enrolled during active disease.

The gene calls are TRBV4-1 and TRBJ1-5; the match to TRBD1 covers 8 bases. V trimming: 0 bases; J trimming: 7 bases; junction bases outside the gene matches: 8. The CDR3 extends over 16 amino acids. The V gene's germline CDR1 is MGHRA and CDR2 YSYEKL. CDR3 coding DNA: TGCGCCAGCAGCCAAGAATGGGCAGGGGGCAGACAGCCCCAGCATTTT. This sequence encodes CASSQEWAGGRQPQHF.

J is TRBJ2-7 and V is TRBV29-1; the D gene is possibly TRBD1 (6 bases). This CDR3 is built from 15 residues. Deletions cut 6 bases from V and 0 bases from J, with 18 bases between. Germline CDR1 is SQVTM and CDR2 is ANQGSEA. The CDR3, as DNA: TGCAGCGTGTCCGGGACACCGGAACCCTCCTACGAGCAGTACTTC. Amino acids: CSVSGTPEPSYEQYF.

The CDR3 loop reads CSVSGTRNTGELFF. CDR3 in DNA: TGCAGCGTTTCCGGGACTAGGAACACCGGGGAGCTGTTTTTT. The rearrangement joins TRBV29-1 to TRBJ2-2, with 8 bases aligning to TRBD2. Trimming took 5 bases from V and 1 from J; bases not matched to a gene: 3. Germline V CDR1 and CDR2: SQVTM, ANQGSEA. This CDR3 is 14 amino acids long.

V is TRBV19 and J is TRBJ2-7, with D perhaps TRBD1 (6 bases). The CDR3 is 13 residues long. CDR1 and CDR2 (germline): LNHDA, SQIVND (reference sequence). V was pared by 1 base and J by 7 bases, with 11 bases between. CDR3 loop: CASSIVDRSEQYF. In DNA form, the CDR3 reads TGTGCCAGTAGTATAGTGGACAGATCAGAGCAGTACTTC.